This TCR beta chain was identified in a study of blood T cell repertoires in COVID-19. Study-wide background: T cells, B-cell-depleted T cells, or PBMCs provided the cDNA or gDNA that served as material.

Using immunoSEQ multiplex PCR, the repertoire was profiled, and TCRdb retains in-frame clones only, with some absent. The data contain around 250,000 clones, almost 85% of them singletons. Sequenced input: peripheral blood. The sequence was collected from a man aged 45-65 years with active or convalescent COVID-19.

The CDR3 DNA sequence: TGCGCCAGCAGCCAAGATCTTTCGGGTCCTGGGGAGCTGTTTTTT. Its translation is CASSQDLSGPGELFF. The chain couples TRBV4-1 to TRBJ2-2; D not resolved. The CDR3 extends over 15 amino acids. Germline V lookup: CDR1 MGHRA, CDR2 YSYEKL. V was cut by 0 bases and J by 8 bases, with 13 bases left in between.